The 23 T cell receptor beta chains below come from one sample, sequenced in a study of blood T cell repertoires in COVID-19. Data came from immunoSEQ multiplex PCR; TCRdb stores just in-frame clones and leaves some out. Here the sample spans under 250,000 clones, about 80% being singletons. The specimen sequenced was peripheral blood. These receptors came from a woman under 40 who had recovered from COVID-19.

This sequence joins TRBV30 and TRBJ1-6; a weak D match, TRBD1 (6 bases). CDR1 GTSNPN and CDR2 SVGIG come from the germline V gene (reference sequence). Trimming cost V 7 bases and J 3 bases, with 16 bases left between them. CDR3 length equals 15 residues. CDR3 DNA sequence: TGTGCCTATACAATGACAGGCCTCTATAATTCACCCCTCCACTTT. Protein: CAYTMTGLYNSPLHF.

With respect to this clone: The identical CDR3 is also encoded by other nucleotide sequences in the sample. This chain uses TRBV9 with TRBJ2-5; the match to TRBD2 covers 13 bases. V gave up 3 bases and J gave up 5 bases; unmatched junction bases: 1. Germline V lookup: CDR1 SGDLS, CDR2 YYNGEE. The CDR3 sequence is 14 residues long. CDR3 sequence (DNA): TGTGCCAGCAGCGCGGGACTAGCGGGGGAGACCCAGTACTTC. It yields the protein CASSAGLAGETQYF.

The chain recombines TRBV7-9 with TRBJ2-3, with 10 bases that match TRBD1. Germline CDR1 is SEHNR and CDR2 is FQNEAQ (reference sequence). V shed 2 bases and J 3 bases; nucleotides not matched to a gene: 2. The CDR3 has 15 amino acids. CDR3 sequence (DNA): TGTGCCAGCAGCTTACGGACAGGGGGGACAGATACGCAGTATTTT. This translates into CASSLRTGGTDTQYF. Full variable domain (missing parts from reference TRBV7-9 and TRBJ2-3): DTGVSQNPRHKITKRGQNVTFRCDPISEHNRLYWYRQTLGQGPEFLTYFQNEAQLEKSRLLSDRFSAERPKGSFSTLEIQRTEQGDSAMYLCASSLRTGGTDTQYFGPGTRLTVL.

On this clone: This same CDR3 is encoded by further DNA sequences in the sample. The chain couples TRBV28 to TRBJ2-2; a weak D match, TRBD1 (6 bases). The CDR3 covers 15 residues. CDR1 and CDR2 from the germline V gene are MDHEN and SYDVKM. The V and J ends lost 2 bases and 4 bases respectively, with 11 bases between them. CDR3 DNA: TGTGCCAGCAGTTTACTCGGGACAACCACCGGGGAGCTGTTTTTT. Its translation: CASSLLGTTTGELFF.

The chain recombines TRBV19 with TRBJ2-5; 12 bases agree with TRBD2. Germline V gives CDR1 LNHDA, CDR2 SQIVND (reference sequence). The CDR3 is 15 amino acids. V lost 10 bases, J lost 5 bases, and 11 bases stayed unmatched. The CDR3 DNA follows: TGTGCCACCACCACTAGCGGGGGGCGGTTCGAGACCCAGTACTTC. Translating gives CATTTSGGRFETQYF.

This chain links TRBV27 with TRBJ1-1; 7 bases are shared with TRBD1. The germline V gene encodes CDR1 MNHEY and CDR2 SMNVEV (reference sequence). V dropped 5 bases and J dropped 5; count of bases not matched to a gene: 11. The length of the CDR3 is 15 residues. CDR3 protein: CASSPRDSRETEAFF. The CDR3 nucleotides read TGTGCCAGCAGTCCTCGGGACAGTCGGGAAACTGAAGCTTTCTTT.

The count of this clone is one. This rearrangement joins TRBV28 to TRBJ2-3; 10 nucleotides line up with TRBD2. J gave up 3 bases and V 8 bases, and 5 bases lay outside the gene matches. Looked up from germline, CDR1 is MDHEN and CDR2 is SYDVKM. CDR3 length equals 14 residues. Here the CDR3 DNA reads TGTGCCAGCTATACTAGCGGGATAACAGATACGCAGTATTTT. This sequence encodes CASYTSGITDTQYF.

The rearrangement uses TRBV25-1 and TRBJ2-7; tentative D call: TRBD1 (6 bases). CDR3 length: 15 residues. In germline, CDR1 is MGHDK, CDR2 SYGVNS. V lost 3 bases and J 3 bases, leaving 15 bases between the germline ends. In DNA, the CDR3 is TGTGCCAGCAGTGACCAGCGGACAGCCGGCTACGAGCAGTACTTC. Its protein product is CASSDQRTAGYEQYF.

CDR3 protein: CAWSPMGSEAFF. For the CDR3, the DNA is TGTGCCTGGAGTCCTATGGGCAGTGAAGCTTTCTTT. The rearrangement uses TRBV30 and TRBJ1-1, with D hard to call. The CDR3 sequence is 12 residues long. Trimming pared 2 bases from V and 7 bases from J, leaving 11 bases between. Germline CDR1 reads GTSNPN; CDR2 reads SVGIG (reference sequence).

The CDR3 is CASSLTDTYEQYF. For the CDR3, the DNA is TGTGCCAGCAGTTTGACAGATACCTACGAGCAGTACTTC. The J gene is TRBJ2-7, the V gene TRBV6-5, with D possibly being TRBD1 (5 bases). The V gene's germline CDR1 is MNHEY and CDR2 SVGAGI. This CDR3 is built from 13 residues. V lost 4 bases and J lost 2, with 9 bases in between.

The CDR3: CAWSETATGELFF. The CDR3 DNA follows: TGTGCCTGGAGTGAAACAGCAACCGGGGAGCTGTTTTTT. The chain carries TRBV30 and TRBJ2-2; the D is unclear. The CDR3 runs to 13 residues. Germline CDR1 is GTSNPN and CDR2 is SVGIG (reference sequence). V dropped 1 base and J dropped 5 bases, with 8 bases sitting between them.

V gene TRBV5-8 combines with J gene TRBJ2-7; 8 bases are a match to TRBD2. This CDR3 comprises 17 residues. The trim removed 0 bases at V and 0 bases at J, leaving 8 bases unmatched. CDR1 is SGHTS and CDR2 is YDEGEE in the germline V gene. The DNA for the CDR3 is TGTGCCAGCAGCTTGGGCCTAGCGGGTACCCCCTCCTACGAGCAGTACTTC. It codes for CASSLGLAGTPSYEQYF.

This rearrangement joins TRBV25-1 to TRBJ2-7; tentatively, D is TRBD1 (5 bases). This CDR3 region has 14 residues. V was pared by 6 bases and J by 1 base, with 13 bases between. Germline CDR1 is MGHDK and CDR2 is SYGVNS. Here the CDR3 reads CASRGVLGSYEQYF. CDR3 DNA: TGTGCCAGCAGAGGGGTTTTAGGGTCCTACGAGCAGTACTTC.

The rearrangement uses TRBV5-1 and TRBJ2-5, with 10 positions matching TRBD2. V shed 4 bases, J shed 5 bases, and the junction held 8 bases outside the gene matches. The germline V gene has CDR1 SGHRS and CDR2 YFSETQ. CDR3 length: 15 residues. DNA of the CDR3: TGCGCCAGCAGCCCGCCTAGCGGGAGTAGGGAGACCCAGTACTTC. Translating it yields CASSPPSGSRETQYF. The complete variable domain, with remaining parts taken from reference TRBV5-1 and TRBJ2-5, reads KAGVTQTPRYLIKTRGQQVTLSCSPISGHRSVSWYQQTPGQGLQFLFEYFSETQRNKGNFPGRFSGRQFSNSRSEMNVSTLELGDSALYLCASSPPSGSRETQYFGPGTRLLVL.

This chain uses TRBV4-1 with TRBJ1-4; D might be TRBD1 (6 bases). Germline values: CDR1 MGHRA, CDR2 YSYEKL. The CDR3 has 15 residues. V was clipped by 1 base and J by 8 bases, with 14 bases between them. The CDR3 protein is CASSQVRGAGEKLFF. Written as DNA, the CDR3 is TGCGCCAGCAGCCAAGTTCGGGGGGCTGGGGAAAAACTGTTTTTT.

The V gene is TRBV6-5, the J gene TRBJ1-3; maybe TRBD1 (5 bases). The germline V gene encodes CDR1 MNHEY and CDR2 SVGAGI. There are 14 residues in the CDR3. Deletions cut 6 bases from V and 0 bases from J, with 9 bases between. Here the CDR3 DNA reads TGTGCCAGCAGACAGGCAAGCTCTGGAAACACCATATATTTT. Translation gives CASRQASSGNTIYF.

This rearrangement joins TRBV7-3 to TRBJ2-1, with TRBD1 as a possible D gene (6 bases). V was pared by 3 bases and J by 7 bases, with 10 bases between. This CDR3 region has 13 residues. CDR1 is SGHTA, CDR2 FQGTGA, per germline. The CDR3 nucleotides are TGTGCCAGCAGCTTCAGGGGCAGAAATGAGCAGTTCTTC. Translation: CASSFRGRNEQFF.

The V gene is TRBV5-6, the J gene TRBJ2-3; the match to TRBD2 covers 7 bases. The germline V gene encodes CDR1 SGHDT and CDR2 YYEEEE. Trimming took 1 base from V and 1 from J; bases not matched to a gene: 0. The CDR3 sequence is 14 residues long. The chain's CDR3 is CASSLSGGTDTQYF. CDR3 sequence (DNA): TGTGCCAGCAGCTTGAGCGGGGGCACAGATACGCAGTATTTT.

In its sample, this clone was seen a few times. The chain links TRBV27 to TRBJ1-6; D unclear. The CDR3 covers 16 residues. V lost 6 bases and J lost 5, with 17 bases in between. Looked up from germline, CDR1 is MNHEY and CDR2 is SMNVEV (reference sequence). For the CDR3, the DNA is TGTGCCAGCAGAGTCGAACGGCAGGCGCATAATTCACCCCTCCACTTT. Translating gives CASRVERQAHNSPLHF.

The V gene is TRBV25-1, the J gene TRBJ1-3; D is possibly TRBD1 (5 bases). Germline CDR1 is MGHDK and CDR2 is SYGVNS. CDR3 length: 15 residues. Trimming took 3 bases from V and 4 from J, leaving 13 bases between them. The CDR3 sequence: CASSDAGGDGNTIYF. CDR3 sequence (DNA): TGTGCCAGCAGTGATGCGGGGGGGGACGGAAACACCATATATTTT.

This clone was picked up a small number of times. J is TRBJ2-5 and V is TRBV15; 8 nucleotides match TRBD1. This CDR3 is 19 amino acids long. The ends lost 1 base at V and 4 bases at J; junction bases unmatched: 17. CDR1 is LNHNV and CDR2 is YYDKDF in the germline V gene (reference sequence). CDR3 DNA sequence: TGTGCCACCAGCAGAGTTATAACAGGGGGGTTTCGGACGGGAGAGACCCAGTACTTC. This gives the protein CATSRVITGGFRTGETQYF. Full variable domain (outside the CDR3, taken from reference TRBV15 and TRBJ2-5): DAMVIQNPRYQVTQFGKPVTLSCSQTLNHNVMYWYQQKSSQAPKLLFHYYDKDFNNEADTPDNFQSRRPNTSFCFLDIRSPGLGDTAMYLCATSRVITGGFRTGETQYFGPGTRLLVL.

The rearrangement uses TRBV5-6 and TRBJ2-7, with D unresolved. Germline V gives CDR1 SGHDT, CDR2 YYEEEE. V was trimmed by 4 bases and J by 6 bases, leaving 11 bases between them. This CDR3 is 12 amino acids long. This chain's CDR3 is CASSIQDREQYF. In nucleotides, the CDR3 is TGTGCCAGCAGCATCCAGGATCGCGAGCAGTACTTC.

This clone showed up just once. The CDR3: CASSRDRADNTEAFF. The CDR3 bases are TGTGCCAGCAGCCGCGACAGGGCCGACAACACTGAAGCTTTCTTT. The chain employs TRBV7-9 and TRBJ1-1; 7 nucleotides line up with TRBD1. The V segment lost 5 bases and the J segment 2 bases; nucleotides outside the gene matches: 8. This CDR3 is built from 15 residues. Germline values: CDR1 SEHNR, CDR2 FQNEAQ (reference sequence). Variable domain in full (rest from reference TRBV7-9 and TRBJ1-1): DTGVSQNPRHKITKRGQNVTFRCDPISEHNRLYWYRQTLGQGPEFLTYFQNEAQLEKSRLLSDRFSAERPKGSFSTLEIQRTEQGDSAMYLCASSRDRADNTEAFFGQGTRLTVV.